These T cell receptor beta chains were read from a single sample in a study of blood T cells in healthy people across ages. TCRdb called the 5' RACE reads again in MiXCR, with one record for every CDR3 protein. The sample holds over 600,000 distinct CDR3 sequences; around two fifths are singletons and the top ten take about 32%. The sample comprised blood. The receptors were gathered from an older man in good health. CDR3s include the opening cysteine and the closing phenylalanine or tryptophan. A D gene is named only where the DNA matches it firmly. Clone size is given for some rows only: seen once, a few or many times, or a class if the clone is expanded.

v_call	clone_size	j_call	d_call	cdr3_aa	cdr3_nt
TRBV5-1	few	TRBJ2-2	TRBD2	CASSSTGTSGNTGELFF	TGCGCCAGCAGCTCGACCGGGACTAGCGGGAATACCGGGGAGCTGTTTTTT
TRBV13	few	TRBJ2-5	NA	CASSLEPGEETQYF	TGTGCCAGCAGCTTAGAGCCAGGGGAGGAGACCCAGTACTTC
TRBV28	NA	TRBJ2-3	TRBD2	CASSLPRSGGARTDTQYF	TGTGCCAGCAGTTTACCCCGTAGCGGGGGGGCAAGAACAGATACGCAGTATTTT
TRBV29-1	NA	TRBJ2-5	TRBD2	CSQVAGGNEQYF	TGCAGCCAGGTGGCGGGGGGCAATGAGCAGTACTTC
TRBV20-1	NA	TRBJ1-4	NA	CSAREGARNEKLFF	TGCAGTGCTAGAGAGGGGGCCCGTAATGAAAAACTGTTTTTT
TRBV4-1	few	TRBJ2-5	NA	CASSLGTAAPGGKTQYF	TGCGCCAGCAGCCTGGGGACAGCAGCACCGGGGGGTAAGACCCAGTACTTC
TRBV20-1	few	TRBJ2-7	NA	CSARQDGRSYEQYF	TGCAGTGCTAGACAGGACGGACGCTCCTACGAGCAGTACTTC
TRBV4-3	NA	TRBJ2-7	TRBD1	CASSRQGSSYNEQYF	TGCGCCAGCAGCCGACAGGGAAGCTCCTACAATGAGCAGTACTTC
TRBV20-1	NA	TRBJ2-1	TRBD2	CSARDSSGSSYNEQFF	TGCAGTGCTAGAGATAGTAGCGGGAGTTCCTACAATGAGCAGTTCTTC
TRBV30	NA	TRBJ2-1	NA	CAWSVRGSAYNEQFF	TGTGCCTGGAGTGTTCGAGGATCCGCCTACAATGAGCAGTTCTTC
TRBV10-3	few	TRBJ1-2	NA	CAISNPQGHYGYTF	TGTGCCATCAGTAACCCTCAAGGGCACTATGGCTACACCTTC
TRBV29-1	NA	TRBJ1-1	NA	CSVERQRGTEAFF	TGCAGCGTTGAACGCCAGAGGGGGACTGAAGCTTTCTTT
TRBV7-2	NA	TRBJ2-1	NA	CASSARTGYNEQFF	TGTGCCAGCAGCGCCCGGACGGGATACAATGAGCAGTTCTTC
TRBV15	NA	TRBJ2-5	NA	CATSNDQGGPETQYF	TGTGCCACCAGCAATGATCAGGGTGGGCCAGAGACCCAGTACTTC
TRBV21-1	NA	TRBJ1-4	NA	CASSKGHRGRKLFF	TGTGCCAGCAGCAAAGGACACAGGGGGCGAAAACTGTTTTTT
TRBV29-1	few	TRBJ1-2	TRBD1	CSVERDRGYYGYTF	TGCAGCGTTGAAAGGGACAGGGGGTACTATGGCTACACCTTC
TRBV20-1	few	TRBJ1-2	TRBD1	CSAENRGYGYTF	TGCAGTGCCGAGAACAGGGGCTATGGCTACACCTTC
TRBV7-2	NA	TRBJ2-7	TRBD1	CASSLLSGGSYNEQYF	TGTGCCAGCAGCTTATTGTCAGGGGGTAGCTACAATGAGCAGTACTTC
TRBV5-1	NA	TRBJ2-3	NA	CASLKAGRTDTQYF	TGCGCCAGTCTAAAGGCAGGGCGAACAGATACGCAGTATTTT
TRBV24-1	NA	TRBJ2-5	NA	CATSVGEETQYF	TGTGCCACCAGTGTCGGGGAAGAGACCCAGTACTTC
TRBV7-9	few	TRBJ1-1	TRBD1	CASSSRDSMNTEAFF	TGTGCCAGCAGCTCCCGGGACAGCATGAACACTGAAGCTTTCTTT
TRBV29-1	many	TRBJ2-5	NA	CRFREETQYF	TGCAGGTTTAGGGAGGAGACCCAGTACTTC
TRBV4-3	NA	TRBJ2-2	TRBD2	CASSQEGKRERVTGELFF	TGCGCCAGCAGCCAAGAAGGGAAGCGGGAGAGGGTAACCGGGGAGCTGTTTTTT
TRBV7-2	few	TRBJ2-4	NA	CASSLGLAGAGSRNIQYF	TGTGCCAGCAGCTTAGGGCTGGCGGGGGCCGGTTCCAGAAACATTCAGTACTTC
TRBV7-2	many	TRBJ2-7	NA	CASSLGGVNYEQYF	TGTGCCAGCAGCTTAGGGGGTGTTAACTACGAGCAGTACTTC